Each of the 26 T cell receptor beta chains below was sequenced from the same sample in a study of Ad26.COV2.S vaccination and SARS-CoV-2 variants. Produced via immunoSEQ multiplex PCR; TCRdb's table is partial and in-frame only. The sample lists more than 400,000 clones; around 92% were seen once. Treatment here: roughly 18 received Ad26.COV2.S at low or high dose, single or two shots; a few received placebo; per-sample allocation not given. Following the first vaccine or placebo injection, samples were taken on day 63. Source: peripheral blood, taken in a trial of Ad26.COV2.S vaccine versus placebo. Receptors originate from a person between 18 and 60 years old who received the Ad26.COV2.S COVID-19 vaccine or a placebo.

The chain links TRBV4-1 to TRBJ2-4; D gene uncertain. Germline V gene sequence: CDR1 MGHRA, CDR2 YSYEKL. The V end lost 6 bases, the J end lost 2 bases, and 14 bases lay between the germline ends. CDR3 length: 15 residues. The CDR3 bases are TGCGCCAGCAGTCCAAATAACGGACCCAAAAACATTCAGTACTTC. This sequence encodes CASSPNNGPKNIQYF.

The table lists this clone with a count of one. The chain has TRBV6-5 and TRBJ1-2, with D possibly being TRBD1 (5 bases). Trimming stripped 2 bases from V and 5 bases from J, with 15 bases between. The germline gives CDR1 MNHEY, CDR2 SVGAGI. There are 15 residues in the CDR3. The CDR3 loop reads CASSYEGRDPYGYTF. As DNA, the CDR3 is TGTGCCAGCAGTTACGAGGGCAGGGACCCGTATGGCTACACCTTC.

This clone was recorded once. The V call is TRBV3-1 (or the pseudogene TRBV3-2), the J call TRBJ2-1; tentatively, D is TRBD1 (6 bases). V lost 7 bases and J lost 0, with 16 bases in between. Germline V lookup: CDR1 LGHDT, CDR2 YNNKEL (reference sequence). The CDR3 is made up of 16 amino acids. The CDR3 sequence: CASTQGRWSSYNEQFF. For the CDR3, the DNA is TGTGCCAGCACCCAGGGGCGGTGGAGCTCCTACAATGAGCAGTTCTTC.

CDR3 coding DNA: TGTGCCAGCAGTTTGAGTTCGGGGCGGCCCCAGCATTTT. Residues: CASSLSSGRPQHF. V is TRBV27 and J is TRBJ1-5; possible D gene TRBD1, 5 bases. The V end lost 3 bases, the J end lost 9 bases, and 12 bases lay between the germline ends. The CDR3 extends over 13 amino acids. Per the germline V gene, CDR1 is MNHEY and CDR2 is SMNVEV (reference sequence).

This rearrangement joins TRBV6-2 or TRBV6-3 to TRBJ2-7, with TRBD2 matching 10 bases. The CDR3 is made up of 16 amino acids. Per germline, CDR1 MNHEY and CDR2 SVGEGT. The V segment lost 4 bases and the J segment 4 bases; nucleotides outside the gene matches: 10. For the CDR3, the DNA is TGTGCCAGCAGTTTCCTAGCGGGGGCCTACACTTACGAGCAGTACTTC. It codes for CASSFLAGAYTYEQYF.

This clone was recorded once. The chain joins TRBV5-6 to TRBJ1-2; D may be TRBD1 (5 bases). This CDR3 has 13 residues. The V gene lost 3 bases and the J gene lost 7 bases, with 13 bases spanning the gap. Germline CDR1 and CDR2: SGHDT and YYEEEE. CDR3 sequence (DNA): TGTGCCAGCAGCTCTGGACGGGGCCTTGGCTACACCTTC. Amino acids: CASSSGRGLGYTF. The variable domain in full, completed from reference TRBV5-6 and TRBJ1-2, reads DAGVTQSPTHLIKTRGQQVTLRCSPKSGHDTVSWYQQALGQGPQFIFQYYEEEERQRGNFPDRFSGHQFPNYSSELNVNALLLGDSALYLCASSSGRGLGYTFGSGTRLTVV.

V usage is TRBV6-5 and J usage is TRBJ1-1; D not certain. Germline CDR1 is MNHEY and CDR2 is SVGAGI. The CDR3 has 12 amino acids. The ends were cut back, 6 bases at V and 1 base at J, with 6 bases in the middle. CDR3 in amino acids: CASRGGNTEAFF. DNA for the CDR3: TGTGCCAGCAGGGGCGGGAACACTGAAGCTTTCTTT.

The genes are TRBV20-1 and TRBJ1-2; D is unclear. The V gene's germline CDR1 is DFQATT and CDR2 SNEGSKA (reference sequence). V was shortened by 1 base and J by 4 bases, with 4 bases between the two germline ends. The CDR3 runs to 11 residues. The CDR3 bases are TGCAGTGCTAGAGGACTCTATGGCTACACCTTC. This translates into CSARGLYGYTF.

CDR3 protein: CASSLGGTPPPSKNIQYF. The CDR3 nucleotides read TGTGCCAGCAGCTTGGGAGGGACTCCCCCCCCGTCCAAAAACATTCAGTACTTC. The chain couples TRBV5-6 to TRBJ2-4; perhaps TRBD2 as D (6 bases). The CDR3 sequence is 18 residues long. Germline V gives CDR1 SGHDT, CDR2 YYEEEE. Trimming cost V 0 bases and J 2 bases, with 18 bases left between them.

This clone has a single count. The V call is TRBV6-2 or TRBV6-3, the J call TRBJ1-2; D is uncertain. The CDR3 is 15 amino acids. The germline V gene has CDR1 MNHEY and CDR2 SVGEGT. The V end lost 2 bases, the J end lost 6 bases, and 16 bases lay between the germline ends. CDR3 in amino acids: CASSYPAQRMDGYTF. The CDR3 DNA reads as TGTGCCAGCAGTTACCCGGCACAGCGGATGGATGGCTACACCTTC.

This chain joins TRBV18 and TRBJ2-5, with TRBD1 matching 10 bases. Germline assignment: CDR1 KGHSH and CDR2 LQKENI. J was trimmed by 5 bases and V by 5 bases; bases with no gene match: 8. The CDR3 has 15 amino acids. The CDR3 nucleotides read TGTGCCAGCTCAATTGGACAGGGGGTATGGGAGACCCAGTACTTC. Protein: CASSIGQGVWETQYF.

CDR3 DNA sequence: TGCGCCAGCAGCTTCGGGAGCGGTAGCACAGATACGCAGTATTTT. This codes for CASSFGSGSTDTQYF. The rearrangement joins TRBV4-3 to TRBJ2-3; TRBD2 is a possible D gene (6 bases). Trimming stripped 5 bases from V and 0 bases from J, with 12 bases between. Germline V CDR1 and CDR2: LGHNA, YSLEER. This CDR3 comprises 15 residues.

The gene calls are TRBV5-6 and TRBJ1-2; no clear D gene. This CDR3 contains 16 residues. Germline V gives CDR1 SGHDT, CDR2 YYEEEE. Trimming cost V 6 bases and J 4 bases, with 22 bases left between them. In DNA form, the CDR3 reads TGTGCCAGCACCCTAGCATACGAAGGGTTTCGCTATGGCTACACCTTC. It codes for CASTLAYEGFRYGYTF.

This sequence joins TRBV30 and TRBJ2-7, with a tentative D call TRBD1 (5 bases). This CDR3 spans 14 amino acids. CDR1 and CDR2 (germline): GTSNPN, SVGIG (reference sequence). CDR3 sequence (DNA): TGTGCGTTAACCCAGGGCAGGGCCTCCTACGAGCAGTACTTC. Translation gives CALTQGRASYEQYF.

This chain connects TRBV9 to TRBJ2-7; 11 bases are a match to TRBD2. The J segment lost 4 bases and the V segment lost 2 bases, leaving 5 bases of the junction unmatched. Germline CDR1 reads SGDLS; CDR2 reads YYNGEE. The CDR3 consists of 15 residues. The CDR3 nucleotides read TGTGCCAGCAGCGTTGCCGGGACTAGCGGATACGAGCAGTACTTC. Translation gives CASSVAGTSGYEQYF.

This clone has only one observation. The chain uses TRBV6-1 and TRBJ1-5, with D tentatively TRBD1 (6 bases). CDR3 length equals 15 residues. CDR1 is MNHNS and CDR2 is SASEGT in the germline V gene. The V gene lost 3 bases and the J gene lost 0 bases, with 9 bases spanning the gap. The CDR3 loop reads CASSDTGFSNQPQHF. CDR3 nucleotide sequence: TGTGCCAGCAGTGACACAGGGTTTAGCAATCAGCCCCAGCATTTT.

The CDR3 sequence: CASSISFHNEQFF. The CDR3 bases are TGTGCCAGTAGTATTAGTTTCCACAATGAGCAGTTCTTC. This chain links TRBV19 with TRBJ2-1; D is undetermined. CDR1 and CDR2 from the germline V gene are LNHDA and SQIVND (reference sequence). V was clipped by 3 bases and J by 5 bases, with 8 bases between them. CDR3 length: 13 amino acids.

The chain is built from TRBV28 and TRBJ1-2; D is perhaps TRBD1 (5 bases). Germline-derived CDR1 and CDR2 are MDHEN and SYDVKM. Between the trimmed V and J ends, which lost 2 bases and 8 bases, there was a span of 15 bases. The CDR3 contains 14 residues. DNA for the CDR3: TGTGCCAGCAGTTTAACCCCCCGGGGGAACGGCTACACCTTC. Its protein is CASSLTPRGNGYTF.

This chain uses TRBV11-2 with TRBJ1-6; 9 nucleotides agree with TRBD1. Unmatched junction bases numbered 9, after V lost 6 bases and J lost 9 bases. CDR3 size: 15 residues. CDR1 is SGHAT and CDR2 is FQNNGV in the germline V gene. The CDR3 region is CASRAAGTGSSPLHF. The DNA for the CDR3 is TGTGCCAGCAGAGCCGCCGGGACAGGGAGTTCACCCCTCCACTTT.

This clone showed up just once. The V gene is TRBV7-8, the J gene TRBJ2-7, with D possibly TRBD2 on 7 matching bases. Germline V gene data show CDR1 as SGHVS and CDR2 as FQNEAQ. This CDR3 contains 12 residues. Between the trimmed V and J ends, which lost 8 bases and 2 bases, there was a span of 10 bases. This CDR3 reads CASGRGPYEQYF. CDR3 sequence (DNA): TGTGCCAGCGGGCGGGGGCCCTACGAGCAGTACTTC. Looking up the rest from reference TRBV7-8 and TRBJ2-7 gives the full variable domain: GAGVSQSPRYKVAKRGQDVALRCDPISGHVSLFWYQQALGQGPEFLTYFQNEAQLDKSGLPSDRFFAERPEGSVSTLKIQRTQQEDSAVYLCASGRGPYEQYFGPGTRLTVT.

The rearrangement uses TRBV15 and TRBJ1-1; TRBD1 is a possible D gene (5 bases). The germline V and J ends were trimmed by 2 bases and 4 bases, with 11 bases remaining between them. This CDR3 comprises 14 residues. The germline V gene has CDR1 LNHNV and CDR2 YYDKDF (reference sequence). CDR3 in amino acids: CATSRPGGGTEAFF. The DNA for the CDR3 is TGTGCCACCAGCAGACCCGGGGGGGGCACTGAAGCTTTCTTT.

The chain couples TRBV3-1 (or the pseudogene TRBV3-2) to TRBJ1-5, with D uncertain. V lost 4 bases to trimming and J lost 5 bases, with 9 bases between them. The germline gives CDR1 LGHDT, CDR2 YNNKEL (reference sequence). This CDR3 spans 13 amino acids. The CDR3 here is CASSPGFDQPQHF. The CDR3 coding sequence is TGTGCCAGCAGCCCAGGTTTCGATCAGCCCCAGCATTTT.

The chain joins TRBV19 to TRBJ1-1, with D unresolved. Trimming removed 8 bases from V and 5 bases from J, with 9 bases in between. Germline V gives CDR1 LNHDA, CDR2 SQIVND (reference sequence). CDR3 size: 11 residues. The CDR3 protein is CASYGETEAFF. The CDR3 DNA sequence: TGTGCCAGTTATGGGGAAACTGAAGCTTTCTTT.

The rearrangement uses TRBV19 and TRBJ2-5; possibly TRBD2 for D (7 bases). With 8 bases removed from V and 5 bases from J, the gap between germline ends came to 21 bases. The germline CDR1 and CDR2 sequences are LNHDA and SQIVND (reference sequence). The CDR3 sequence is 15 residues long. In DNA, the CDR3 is TGTGCCAGTCGAGGGGGGGACACCTGGGGCGAGACCCAGTACTTC. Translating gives CASRGGDTWGETQYF.

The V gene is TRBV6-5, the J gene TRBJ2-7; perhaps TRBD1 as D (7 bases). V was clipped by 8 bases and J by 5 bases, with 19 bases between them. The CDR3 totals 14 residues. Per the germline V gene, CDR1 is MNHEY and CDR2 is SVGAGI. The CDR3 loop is CASGGLPRGDEQYF. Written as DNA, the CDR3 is TGTGCCAGCGGAGGTCTGCCCAGGGGGGACGAGCAGTACTTC.

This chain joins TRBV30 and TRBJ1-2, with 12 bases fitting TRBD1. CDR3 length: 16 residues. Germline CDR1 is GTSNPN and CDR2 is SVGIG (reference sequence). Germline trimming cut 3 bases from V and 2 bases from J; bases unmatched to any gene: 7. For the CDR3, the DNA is TGTGCCTGGAGAGCCCGGGACAGGGGGCGGAACTATGGCTACACCTTC. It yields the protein CAWRARDRGRNYGYTF.